This TCR beta chain is drawn from a study of cytomegalovirus exposure and HLA in healthy donors. Overall study context: In an earlier analysis, 95 million to 140 million unique TCR beta sequences were found from 150 million to 200 million T cells.

CDR1 is SGHAT and CDR2 is FQNNGV in the germline V gene. V was cut by 5 bases and J by 2 bases, with 8 bases left in between. The CDR3 is made up of 13 amino acids. Those who donated were healthy bone marrow donors. The PCR used 60 Vbeta and 13 Jbeta primers. Here immunoSEQ multiplex PCR was the method, and the copy in TCRdb shows in-frame clones only, minus some. The data contain some 150,000 clones, about 80% of them singletons. The sequence was obtained from a man aged 30 to 39 in good health and CMV-seropositive. V and J are TRBV11-2 and TRBJ2-3; D remains ambiguous. The sequenced sample consisted of PBMCs. The CDR3 sequence is CASSTVHTDTQYF. In nucleotides, the CDR3 is TGTGCCAGCAGCACAGTGCACACAGATACGCAGTATTTT.